The rows below give T cell receptor beta chains drawn from one sample of a study of T cell clones after liver transplantation. Libraries were prepared by immunoSEQ multiplex PCR; TCRdb keeps only in-frame clonotypes and omits some of them. The data contain roughly 60,000 clones, about 71% of them singletons. This sample comprised CD4+ T cells from blood, obtained at the roughly 16-month timepoint. These receptors were collected from a human patient who received a liver transplant. A subset of T cells may come from the graft donor. The CDR3 runs from the conserved cysteine through the conserved F or W. The D gene is left open where the match is weak. For some rows the clone size is stated as once, few or many, or as a class when expanded; others skip it.

d_call,v_call,j_call,clone_size,cdr3_nt,cdr3_aa
.,TRBV7-9,TRBJ2-5,.,TGTGCCAGCAGCTTGTTGGAGGCCCAGTACTTC,CASSLLEAQYF
TRBD2,TRBV14,TRBJ2-1,.,TGTGCCAGCAGCCCCCTCGAGGGATACGGGAGGGCCATCAATGAGCAGTTCTTC,CASSPLEGYGRAINEQFF
.,TRBV7-6,TRBJ2-5,.,TGTGCCAGCAGCTCCCGGGACGGCGGGGAGACCCAGTACTTC,CASSSRDGGETQYF
.,TRBV28,TRBJ2-7,.,TGTGCCAGCAGCGACTCAGGGCCCTACGAGCAGTACTTC,CASSDSGPYEQYF
TRBD2,TRBV5-1,TRBJ2-5,.,TGCGCCAGCAGCTTCACAGCGGGAGGTGGGGAGACCCAGTACTTC,CASSFTAGGGETQYF
.,TRBV5-1,TRBJ2-3,few,TGCGCCAGCAGCGGACCGTCAGATACGCAGTATTTT,CASSGPSDTQYF
TRBD2,TRBV15,TRBJ2-1,.,TGTGCCACCAGCAGAGTCCTAGCGGGAGCTAATGAGCAGTTCTTC,CATSRVLAGANEQFF
TRBD1,TRBV7-2,TRBJ1-2,.,TGTGCCAGCAGCCCACGGACAGGGAACGGCTACACCTTC,CASSPRTGNGYTF
.,TRBV5-6,TRBJ1-3,.,TGTGCCAGCAGCTTGGACGGGGGCGGCTCTGGAAACACCATATATTTT,CASSLDGGGSGNTIYF
TRBD1,TRBV18,TRBJ1-1,.,TGTGCCAGCTCACCGCAAGGACAGGGCACTGAAGCTTTCTTT,CASSPQGQGTEAFF
.,TRBV30,TRBJ1-3,.,TGTGCCTGGAGTGCGGGGTATGGAAACACCATATATTTT,CAWSAGYGNTIYF